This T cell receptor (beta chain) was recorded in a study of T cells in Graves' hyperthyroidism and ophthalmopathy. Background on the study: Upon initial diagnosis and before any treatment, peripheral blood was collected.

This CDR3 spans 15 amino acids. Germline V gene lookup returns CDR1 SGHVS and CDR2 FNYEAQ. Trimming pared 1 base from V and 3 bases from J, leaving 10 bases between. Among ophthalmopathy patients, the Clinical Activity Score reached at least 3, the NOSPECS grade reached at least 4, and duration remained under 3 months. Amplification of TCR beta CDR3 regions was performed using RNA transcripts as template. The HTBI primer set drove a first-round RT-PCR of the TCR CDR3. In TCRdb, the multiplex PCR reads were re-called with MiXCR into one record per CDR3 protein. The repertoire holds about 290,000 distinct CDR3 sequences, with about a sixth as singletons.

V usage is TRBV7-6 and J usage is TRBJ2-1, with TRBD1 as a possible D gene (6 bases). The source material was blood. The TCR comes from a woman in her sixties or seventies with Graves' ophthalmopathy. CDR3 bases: TGTGCCAGCAGCTTAGATAGGACAGTCTACAATGAGCAGTTCTTC. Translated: CASSLDRTVYNEQFF.